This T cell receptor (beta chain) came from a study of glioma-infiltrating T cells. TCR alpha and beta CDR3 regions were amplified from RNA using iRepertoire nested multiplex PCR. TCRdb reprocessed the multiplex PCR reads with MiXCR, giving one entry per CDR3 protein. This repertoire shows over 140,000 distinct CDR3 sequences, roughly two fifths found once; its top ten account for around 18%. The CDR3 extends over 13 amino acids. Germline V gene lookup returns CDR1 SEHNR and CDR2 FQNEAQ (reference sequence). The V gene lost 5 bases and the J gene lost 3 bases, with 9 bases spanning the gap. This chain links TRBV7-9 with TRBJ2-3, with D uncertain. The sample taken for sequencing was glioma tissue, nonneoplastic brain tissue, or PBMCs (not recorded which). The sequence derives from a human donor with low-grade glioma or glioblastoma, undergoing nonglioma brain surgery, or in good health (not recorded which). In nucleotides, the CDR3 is TGTGCCAGCAGCGCCCTATTGACAGATACGCAGTATTTT. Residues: CASSALLTDTQYF.